This T cell receptor beta chain comes out of a study of T cell responses to AZD1222 COVID-19 vaccine. Whole-study context: It was second doses at about 4 or about 12 weeks that were pooled.

Study findings and constraints: Possibly, clonal diversity was underestimated; donors were largely white British and included more females.

Produced via immunoSEQ multiplex PCR; TCRdb's table is partial and in-frame only. The table records more than 85,000 clones, around 89% of them present only once. This clone was detected only a few times. Its target is unknown. Trimming cost V 5 bases and J 0 bases, with 11 bases left between them. This CDR3 region has 16 residues. Germline CDR1 reads MNHEY; CDR2 reads SMNVEV (reference sequence). The chain joins TRBV27 to TRBJ1-6, with a tentative D call TRBD1 (6 bases). This TCR derives from an adult in good health. The material was peripheral blood, obtained on day 0 of AZD1222 vaccination. The CDR3 protein is CASSPRQDSYNSPLHF. In nucleotides, the CDR3 is TGTGCCAGCAGTCCAAGACAGGACTCCTATAATTCACCCCTCCACTTT.